Sequencing of this T cell receptor (beta chain) was carried out in a study of human T cells and chemical hapten exposure. On this clonotype itself: Its matching antigen is unknown.

Germline CDR1 is MNHEY and CDR2 is SVGAGI. The V and J ends lost 2 bases and 6 bases respectively, with 17 bases between them. The length of the CDR3 is 15 residues. Notes on the study in general: Alopecia in the donors means their immune response may deviate from healthy people's.

Per the authors' pipeline: TCRs per sample had a median of roughly 96,000 and ranged from about 23,224 to 700,000. TCRdb re-derived calls from the RACE reads in MiXCR, one entry per CDR3 protein. The V and J calls were not made by the authors but by TCRdb's processing. The repertoire holds approximately 74,000 distinct CDR3 sequences, with around 30% as singletons. Time point meaning: patch test 1, 2 weeks after DPC sensitization. The treatment here: therapeutic diphenylcyclopropenone sensitization with weekly scalp DPC. This receptor was obtained from a man aged 40-50 years with alopecia areata. Some clones in this sample may be carry-over from other donors' samples. This chain connects TRBV6-5 to TRBJ2-7, with a tentative D call TRBD2 (6 bases). Specimen: whole blood, collected in connection with sensitization to the hapten diphenylcyclopropenone (DPC). The CDR3 DNA reads TGTGCCAGCAGTTACGGCGGGACTCCCAGCGGCGAGCAGTACTTC. Protein sequence: CASSYGGTPSGEQYF.